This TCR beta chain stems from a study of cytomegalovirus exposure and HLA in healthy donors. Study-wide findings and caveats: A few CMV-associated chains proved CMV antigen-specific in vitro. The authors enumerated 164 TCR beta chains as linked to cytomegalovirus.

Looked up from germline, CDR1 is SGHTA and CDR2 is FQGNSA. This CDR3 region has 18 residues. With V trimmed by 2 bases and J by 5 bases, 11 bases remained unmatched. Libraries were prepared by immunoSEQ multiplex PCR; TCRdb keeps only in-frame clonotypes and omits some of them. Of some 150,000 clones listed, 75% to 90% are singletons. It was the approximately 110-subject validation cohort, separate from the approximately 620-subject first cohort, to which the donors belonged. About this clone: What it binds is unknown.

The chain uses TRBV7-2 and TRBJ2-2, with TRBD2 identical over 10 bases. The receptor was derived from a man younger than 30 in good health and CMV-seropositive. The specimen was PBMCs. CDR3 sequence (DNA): TGTGCCAGCAGCTTACGGCTAGCGGGAGCCACGGGTACCGGGGAGCTGTTTTTT. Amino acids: CASSLRLAGATGTGELFF.